This T cell receptor beta chain was observed in a study of shared clonotypes between healthy human individuals. Study conclusions and caveats: The researchers took only blood, and tissue repertoires probably look different. With several donors compared, 4.5% to 6.5% of naive CD4 clonotypes were shared.

To note about this clone: Its matching antigen is unknown.

CDR1 is MNHNY, CDR2 SVGAGI, per germline (reference sequence). The CDR3 consists of 13 residues. The ends were cut back, 2 bases at V and 4 bases at J, with 8 bases in the middle. Those who donated were healthy HIV-negative adults, with no recent acute infections or vaccinations reported. The split of CD4+ cells yielded CD45RA+ naive and CD45RA-negative memory subsets. TCRdb's copy holds only in-frame clones and misses some; the assay was immunoSEQ multiplex PCR. Altogether hundreds of thousands of clones are present, roughly 95% being singletons, with the ten largest covering roughly 0.06%. The receptor was derived from a woman aged 25-40 years in good health. The rearrangement links TRBV6-6 to TRBJ1-2; D ambiguous. Specimen: naive CD4+ T cells sorted from blood. Documented subset: CD45RA+ positively selected. The CDR3 loop is CASSYGDRYGYTF. CDR3 nucleotides: TGTGCCAGCAGTTACGGGGATCGCTATGGCTACACCTTC.